These 12 T cell receptor beta chains were sequenced from one sample in a study of PD-1 blockade in classical Hodgkin lymphoma. Using immunoSEQ multiplex PCR, the repertoire was profiled, and TCRdb retains in-frame clones only, with some absent. The sample records some 150,000 clones, just under 80% being singletons. With no exception, relapse followed autologous stem cell transplantation in all patients, and brentuximab vedotin exposure varied. The specimen was peripheral blood mononuclear cells (PBMCs), collected before the second cycle of nivolumab. The source of these receptors is a human donor with classical Hodgkin lymphoma.

The J gene is TRBJ1-5, the V gene TRBV7-6, with D uncertain. The ends were cut back, 1 base at V and 3 bases at J, with 4 bases in the middle. This CDR3 is built from 13 residues. Germline V gene lookup returns CDR1 SGHVS and CDR2 FNYEAQ. CDR3 nucleotide sequence: TGTGCCAGCAGCTTAGACCTCAATCAGCCCCAGCATTTT. It codes for CASSLDLNQPQHF. Complete variable domain (other parts from reference TRBV7-6 and TRBJ1-5): GAGVSQSPRYKVTKRGQDVALRCDPISGHVSLYWYRQALGQGPEFLTYFNYEAQQDKSGLPNDRFSAERPEGSISTLTIQRTEQRDSAMYRCASSLDLNQPQHFGDGTRLSIL.

This chain joins TRBV19 and TRBJ2-2; D is perhaps TRBD2 (6 bases). There are 13 residues in the CDR3. V gave up 4 bases and J gave up 6 bases, with 9 bases separating them. The germline V gene encodes CDR1 LNHDA and CDR2 SQIVND (reference sequence). CDR3 protein: CASSKTRAGELFF. CDR3 coding DNA: TGTGCCAGTAGTAAGACTAGAGCCGGGGAGCTGTTTTTT.

The chain carries TRBV9 and TRBJ2-7; D assignment may be TRBD1 or TRBD2 (5 bases each). CDR3 length equals 16 residues. The ends were cut back, 4 bases at V and 0 bases at J, with 17 bases in the middle. Germline loops: CDR1 SGDLS, CDR2 YYNGEE. In DNA, the CDR3 is TGTGCCAGCAGCCCAATCGGTGGGACGGGCTCCTACGAGCAGTACTTC. It codes for CASSPIGGTGSYEQYF.

The rearrangement links TRBV5-1 to TRBJ2-2, with a tentative D call TRBD1 (5 bases). Per the germline V gene, CDR1 is SGHRS and CDR2 is YFSETQ. The V end lost 4 bases, the J end lost 2 bases, and 15 bases lay between the germline ends. CDR3 length equals 16 residues. In DNA, the CDR3 is TGCGCCAGCAGCCCCCTCGCCAGGGCCAACACCGGGGAGCTGTTTTTT. It codes for CASSPLARANTGELFF.

This clone was recorded only once. This chain joins TRBV6-5 and TRBJ1-1, with 7 bases that match TRBD1. V gave up 2 bases and J gave up 6 bases; unmatched junction bases: 6. Germline CDR1 reads MNHEY; CDR2 reads SVGAGI. The CDR3 extends over 14 amino acids. The CDR3 loop reads CASSYQDRVSEAFF. In DNA form, the CDR3 reads TGTGCCAGCAGTTACCAAGACAGGGTCTCTGAAGCTTTCTTT.

The chain carries TRBV2 and TRBJ1-1; D is unclear. The ends were cut back, 6 bases at V and 0 bases at J, with 17 bases in the middle. CDR1 is SNHLY and CDR2 is FYNNEI in the germline V gene. The CDR3 is 16 residues long. This chain's CDR3 is CASSLIPQSMNTEAFF. DNA of the CDR3: TGTGCCAGCAGCCTAATACCGCAGTCCATGAACACTGAAGCTTTCTTT.

The J gene is TRBJ2-7, the V gene TRBV23-1; D ambiguous. TRBV23-1 qualifies as an ORF whose function is uncertain. The CDR3 runs to 12 residues. Between the trimmed V and J ends, which lost 4 bases and 9 bases, there was a span of 13 bases. CDR3 sequence: CASSPTPSGQYF. CDR3 in DNA: TGCGCCAGCAGTCCCACCCCGAGTGGGCAGTACTTC.

This clone is termed medium-sized. V gene TRBV10-1 combines with J gene TRBJ1-4, with 9 bases matching TRBD1. The length of the CDR3 is 13 residues. Unmatched junction bases numbered 4, after V lost 4 bases and J lost 10 bases. Germline loops: CDR1 WNHNN, CDR2 SYGVQD (reference sequence). In DNA, the CDR3 is TGCGCCAGCAGTGGCCTGACAGGGGGAAAACTGTTTTTT. Protein: CASSGLTGGKLFF.

The rearrangement joins TRBV5-6 to TRBJ2-1; maybe TRBD1 (6 bases). The germline V gene has CDR1 SGHDT and CDR2 YYEEEE. The CDR3 has 16 residues. The V end lost 2 bases, the J end lost 4 bases, and 16 bases lay between the germline ends. The CDR3 coding sequence is TGTGCCAGCAGCTTCTACACGGGACACCTTTACAATGAGCAGTTCTTC. Translated, it gives CASSFYTGHLYNEQFF.

V usage is TRBV7-3 and J usage is TRBJ2-1, with D possibly TRBD1 on 5 matching bases. CDR3 length equals 11 residues. V lost 4 bases to trimming and J lost 13 bases, with 11 bases between them. Germline V gene sequence: CDR1 SGHTA, CDR2 FQGTGA. This CDR3 is CASSSPQAQFF. The CDR3 nucleotides read TGTGCCAGCAGCTCTCCACAGGCACAGTTCTTC.

V gene TRBV18 combines with J gene TRBJ1-5; D gene ambiguous. The CDR3 totals 15 residues. Germline V gives CDR1 KGHSH, CDR2 LQKENI. Trimming took 4 bases from V and 6 from J, leaving 16 bases between them. The CDR3: CASSLRAGWGQPQHF. CDR3 DNA sequence: TGTGCCAGCTCACTGAGAGCGGGGTGGGGTCAGCCCCAGCATTTT.

This clone has a single count. V gene TRBV10-3 combines with J gene TRBJ2-1; the match to TRBD2 covers 15 bases. The CDR3 runs 16 residues. Per the germline V gene, CDR1 is ENHRY and CDR2 is SYGVKD. The J segment lost 7 bases and the V segment lost 3 bases, leaving 4 bases of the junction unmatched. CDR3 coding DNA: TGTGCCATCAGTGACAGGACTAGCGGGAGGGGAAATGAGCAGTTCTTC. This encodes CAISDRTSGRGNEQFF.